The entry below describes one TCR beta chain. Its recognized antigen is unknown. Base qualities are not recorded, but no much larger clone differs from it by a single base. Enrolling through a virtual design, the prospective study's participants ranged in age from roughly 18 to 100 years and lived across some 23 United States geographic areas. In the prospective study, participants were assigned to cohorts based on the clinical history participants reported in a screening survey and a study questionnaire. Recovered participants in ImmuneRACE Cohort 3 were defined as having two consecutive negative NP/OP PCR tests, clearance from a healthcare professional, or resolution of symptoms. Each participant in the prospective study had whole blood, serum and a nasopharyngeal or oropharyngeal swab collected by mobile phlebotomists. Over an approximately 2-month period, participants in the prospective study had the option of providing additional blood draws and questionnaires. Before DNA extraction, prospective study blood samples were shipped either frozen or at room temperature.

These data belong to a study of blood T cell repertoires in COVID-19 (dated by TCRdb to the early 2020s). For context, the study as a whole: The collaborator samples originated in the United States, Italy and Spain and spanned the acute and convalescent phases of COVID-19. Deeply sampled blood TCRbeta repertoires from subjects exposed to, actively infected with, or recovered from COVID-19 were included in the dataset. The material from the prospective study consisted of cDNA or gDNA derived from T cells, B-cell-depleted T cells, or PBMCs. Where available, HLA class I and class II types were taken from metadata supplied by the sample provider and were not determined by assay-based typing. A freely available public database, intended as a resource for researchers studying the immune response to SARS-CoV-2, is where the repertoires were released. Nearly every sample came with metadata listing a de-identified subject ID, COVID-19 status, age in years and sex. The samples were drawn from two sources: the first 160 participants of the ongoing ImmuneRACE study, and 950 to 1,500 subjects contributed by 6 global collaborators.

Overall study results and their limits: The quantity of clinical and demographic metadata differed by source and by participant and was supplied without curation.

From the cysteine up to the phenylalanine, the CDR3 has a length of 16 residues. Of all the DNA, just the CDR3 is kept, 48 bases in frame from base 1. V is cut back by 6 bases and J by 2 bases, with 6 bases in the junction unmatched. CDR1 and CDR2, per the germline V gene, are MNHEY and SVGEGT. TCRbeta CDR3 regions were amplified from genomic DNA using the immunoSEQ Assay, a bias-controlled multiplex PCR. In the paper's pipeline: Within the assay, amplification of reference gene primers was used to estimate how many nucleated cells each sample contained. Sequence reads were collapsed and filtered to measure the absolute abundance of every unique TCRbeta CDR3 rearrangement. For each sample, productive Simpson clonality was calculated by taking the square root of Simpson's diversity index across productive rearrangements. TCRdb retrieved this table from immuneACCESS and kept in-frame rearrangements only. Not all clones are present; in checked studies, unresolved V genes account for under half, and no reason is known for the remainder. V and J calls and clone size follow that table, whereas D and trimming were derived from the DNA. The sample table holds around 310,000 clones, of which just under 90% were seen once. Less than 9.5% of the sample is held by the ten biggest clonotypes.

Source material: PBMCs or T cells enriched from blood (not recorded which). The rearrangement combines TRBV6-2 or TRBV6-3 with TRBJ2-3; TRBD2 lines up with 12 middle nucleotides. The sequence was collected from a woman aged 25 to 39 who had recovered from COVID-19. The CDR3 reads as follows: CASSRLAGAPTDTQYF. The DNA reads as follows: TGTGCCAGCAGCCGACTAGCGGGAGCCCCCACAGATACGCAGTATTTT.